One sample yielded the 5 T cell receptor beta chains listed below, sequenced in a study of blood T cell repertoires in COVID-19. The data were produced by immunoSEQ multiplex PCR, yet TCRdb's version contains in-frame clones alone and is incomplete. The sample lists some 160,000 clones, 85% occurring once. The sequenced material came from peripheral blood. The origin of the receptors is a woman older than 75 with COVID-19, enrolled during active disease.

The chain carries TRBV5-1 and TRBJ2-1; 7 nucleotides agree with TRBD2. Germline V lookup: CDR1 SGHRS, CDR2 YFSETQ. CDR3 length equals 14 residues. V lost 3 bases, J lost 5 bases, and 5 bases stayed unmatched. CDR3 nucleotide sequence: TGCGCCAGCAGCTCCGACGGGACTAACAATGAGCAGTTCTTC. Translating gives CASSSDGTNNEQFF.

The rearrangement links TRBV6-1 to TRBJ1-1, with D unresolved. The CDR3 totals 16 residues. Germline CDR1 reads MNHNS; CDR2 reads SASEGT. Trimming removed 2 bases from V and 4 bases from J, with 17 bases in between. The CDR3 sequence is CASSEPSGGLATEAFF. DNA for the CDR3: TGTGCCAGCAGTGAACCTTCGGGAGGGTTGGCCACTGAAGCTTTCTTT.

The CDR3 coding sequence is TGTGCCAGCAGGGGGACAGGGCACGGCTACACCTTC. Translating gives CASRGTGHGYTF. The chain links TRBV28 to TRBJ1-2, with 9 bases that match TRBD1. Germline CDR1 MDHEN, CDR2 SYDVKM. This CDR3 contains 12 residues. V was pared by 6 bases and J by 8 bases, with 4 bases of the junction left unmatched.

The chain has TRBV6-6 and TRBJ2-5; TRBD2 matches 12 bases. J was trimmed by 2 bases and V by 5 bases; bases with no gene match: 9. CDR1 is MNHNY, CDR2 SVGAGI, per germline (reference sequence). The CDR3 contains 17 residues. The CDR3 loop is CASSPQNGLAGQETQYF. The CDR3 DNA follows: TGTGCCAGCAGTCCTCAAAATGGACTAGCGGGACAAGAGACCCAGTACTTC.

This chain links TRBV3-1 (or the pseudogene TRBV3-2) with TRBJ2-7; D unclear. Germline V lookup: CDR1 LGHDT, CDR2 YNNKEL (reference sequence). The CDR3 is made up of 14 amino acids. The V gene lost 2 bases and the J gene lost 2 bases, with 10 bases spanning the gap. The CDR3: CASSQIRGAYEQYF. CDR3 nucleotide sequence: TGTGCCAGCAGCCAAATACGTGGAGCCTACGAGCAGTACTTC.